These 29 T cell receptor beta chains were all obtained from the same sample, sequenced in a study of cytomegalovirus exposure and HLA in healthy donors. Primers: 60 Vbeta forward and 13 Jbeta reverse. Method: immunoSEQ multiplex PCR; TCRdb's copy keeps in-frame clones and lacks some. In the table there are about 51,000 clones, approximately 85% of which are singletons. Material for sequencing was PBMCs. These TCRs come from a boy between 10 and 17 years old in good health and CMV-seropositive.

The genes are TRBV5-1 and TRBJ2-1; TRBD2 matches at 9 bases. From germline, CDR1 is SGHRS and CDR2 YFSETQ. The V and J ends lost 0 bases and 7 bases, in that order; junction bases with no gene match: 5. CDR3 size: 15 residues. This CDR3 is CASSLVSGGGNEQFF. The CDR3, as DNA: TGCGCCAGCAGCTTGGTTAGCGGGGGAGGTAATGAGCAGTTCTTC.

The chain has TRBV5-6 and TRBJ1-5, with D hard to call. Per germline, CDR1 SGHDT and CDR2 YYEEEE. V shed 7 bases and J shed 2 bases, with 19 bases lying between them. The CDR3 loop spans 16 amino acids. The CDR3 is CASSFSLGDRNQPQHF. The CDR3 DNA reads as TGTGCCAGCTCCTTTTCTCTGGGAGATCGCAATCAGCCCCAGCATTTT.

This chain uses TRBV19 with TRBJ1-6; D is perhaps TRBD1 (6 bases). Germline CDR1 reads LNHDA; CDR2 reads SQIVND (reference sequence). CDR3 length: 13 residues. V shed 8 bases and J shed 7 bases, with 12 bases lying between them. CDR3 nucleotide sequence: TGTGCCAGTGGATGGGGGCACAATTCACCCCTCCACTTT. Amino acids: CASGWGHNSPLHF.

As for this clone: The junction departs from germline at one end; a sequencing error may be responsible. This chain connects TRBV7-9 to TRBJ2-1, with 7 bases aligning to TRBD1. Germline assignment: CDR1 SEHNR and CDR2 FQNEAQ (reference sequence). The CDR3 covers 17 residues. The CDR3 loop is CSSSFSLRDSSYNEQFF. For the CDR3, the DNA is TGTTCCAGCAGCTTCTCCCTACGGGACAGCTCCTACAATGAGCAGTTCTTC.

This chain joins TRBV7-8 and TRBJ2-1, with 10 bases identical to TRBD1. The CDR3 consists of 15 residues. Unmatched junction bases numbered 4, after V lost 5 bases and J lost 3 bases. Germline lookup yields CDR1 SGHVS and CDR2 FQNEAQ. In DNA form, the CDR3 reads TGTGCCAGCAGCGTCGGGACAGGGGACTACAATGAGCAGTTCTTC. Its translation is CASSVGTGDYNEQFF.

The chain carries TRBV7-9 and TRBJ1-1; no definite D call. V was clipped by 5 bases and J by 6 bases, with 10 bases between them. Germline lookup yields CDR1 SEHNR and CDR2 FQNEAQ (reference sequence). The CDR3 consists of 12 residues. CDR3: CASSLETAEAFF. DNA for the CDR3: TGTGCCAGCAGCCTGGAGACGGCTGAAGCTTTCTTT.

The rearrangement links TRBV12-5 to TRBJ1-6; a weak D match, TRBD1 (6 bases). CDR1 is LGHNT, CDR2 FRNRAP, per germline. The V end was cut by 5 bases, the J end by 13 bases, with 18 bases between. The length of the CDR3 is 14 residues. The chain's CDR3 is CASGPYNPQGPLHF. CDR3 sequence (DNA): TGTGCTAGTGGTCCATATAACCCACAGGGCCCCCTCCACTTT. The entire variable domain, with the rest obtained from reference TRBV12-5 and TRBJ1-6, is as follows: DARVTQTPRHKVTEMGQEVTMRCQPILGHNTVFWYRQTMMQGLELLAYFRNRAPLDDSGMPKDRFSAEMPDATLATLKIQPSEPRDSAVYFCASGPYNPQGPLHFGNGTRLTVT.

The chain is built from TRBV2 and TRBJ2-7; TRBD1 agrees at 7 bases. The V gene end was trimmed by 6 bases and the J gene end by 0 bases; junction bases not matched to a gene: 5. CDR3 size: 14 residues. The germline V gene has CDR1 SNHLY and CDR2 FYNNEI. CDR3 protein: CASRLRDSSYEQYF. The DNA of the CDR3 is TGTGCCAGCAGACTCAGGGACAGCTCCTACGAGCAGTACTTC.

This clone was recorded only once. CDR3 sequence reads: CASSPRAGEQYF. The CDR3, as DNA: TGTGCCAGCAGTCCCCGAGCGGGCGAGCAGTACTTC. The V gene is TRBV6-6, the J gene TRBJ2-7; a weak D match, TRBD2 (6 bases). V dropped 5 bases and J dropped 6 bases, with 11 bases sitting between them. The CDR3 extends over 12 amino acids. The germline CDR1 and CDR2 sequences are MNHNY and SVGAGI (reference sequence).

The chain carries TRBV10-1 and TRBJ2-7, with a weak D call TRBD1 (6 bases). This CDR3 spans 13 amino acids. The germline V and J ends were trimmed by 4 bases and 3 bases, with 10 bases remaining between them. CDR1 is WNHNN and CDR2 is SYGVQD in the germline V gene (reference sequence). The CDR3: CASSGGQIYEQYF. The CDR3 coding sequence is TGCGCCAGCAGTGGTGGACAGATCTACGAGCAGTACTTC.

The chain joins TRBV15 to TRBJ2-3, with unresolved D. Germline CDR1 is LNHNV and CDR2 is YYDKDF (reference sequence). CDR3 length: 13 residues. V lost 0 bases and J lost 2, with 3 bases in between. CDR3 DNA sequence: TGTGCCACCAGCAGAGATAACACAGATACGCAGTATTTT. It codes for CATSRDNTDTQYF.

The chain recombines TRBV6-5 with TRBJ1-2; 7 nucleotides align to TRBD1. With 2 bases clipped from V and 8 bases from J, the junction kept 5 bases outside the gene matches. This CDR3 spans 13 amino acids. The germline V gene encodes CDR1 MNHEY and CDR2 SVGAGI. CDR3 bases: TGTGCCAGCAGTTACACAGGGGCCGTAGGCTACACCTTC. Protein sequence: CASSYTGAVGYTF.

The chain links TRBV6-5 to TRBJ1-1; 7 bases are shared with TRBD1. Germline V gives CDR1 MNHEY, CDR2 SVGAGI. CDR3 length: 12 residues. Unmatched junction bases numbered 6, after V lost 6 bases and J lost 8 bases. The CDR3 DNA reads TGTGCCAGCAGCCTGGACAGGAAGGAAGCTTTCTTT. Protein product: CASSLDRKEAFF.

The genes are TRBV19 and TRBJ2-3; 11 bases are shared with TRBD2. Trimming took 3 bases from V and 4 from J; bases not matched to a gene: 6. The CDR3 consists of 16 residues. Germline V CDR1 and CDR2: LNHDA, SQIVND (reference sequence). The CDR3 sequence is CASSIVAGGQADTQYF. The CDR3 coding sequence is TGTGCCAGTAGTATCGTAGCGGGGGGGCAGGCAGATACGCAGTATTTT.

The CDR3 loop reads CASSLDGTGSYGYTF. CDR3 DNA sequence: TGTGCCAGCAGCTTAGACGGGACAGGCAGCTATGGCTACACCTTC. The J gene is TRBJ1-2, the V gene TRBV7-9, with 8 bases aligning to TRBD1. CDR3 size: 15 residues. V trimming: 1 base; J trimming: 4 bases; junction bases outside the gene matches: 5. The germline gives CDR1 SEHNR, CDR2 FQNEAQ (reference sequence).

The genes are TRBV11-2 and TRBJ2-1, with TRBD2 matching over 7 bases. This CDR3 region has 15 residues. V lost 5 bases, J lost 5 bases, and 9 bases stayed unmatched. Germline CDR1 reads SGHAT; CDR2 reads FQNNGV. In DNA, the CDR3 is TGTGCCAGCAGCATGCTAGCGGTGGGGAACAATGAGCAGTTCTTC. Encoded protein: CASSMLAVGNNEQFF.

This sequence joins TRBV18 and TRBJ1-1; tentative D call: TRBD1 (5 bases). Trimming took off 5 bases at V and 5 bases at J, with 18 bases between the two ends. This CDR3 contains 15 residues. Germline lookup yields CDR1 KGHSH and CDR2 LQKENI. The CDR3 loop reads CASSTLGEGFTEAFF. The CDR3 DNA is TGTGCCAGCTCAACCCTAGGGGAGGGTTTTACTGAAGCTTTCTTT.

In this sample, this clone turned up a few times. The V gene is TRBV6-6, the J gene TRBJ2-6; D uncertain. Germline CDR1 reads MNHNY; CDR2 reads SVGAGI (reference sequence). This CDR3 region has 16 residues. V gave up 2 bases and J gave up 1 base, with 9 bases separating them. In DNA form, the CDR3 reads TGTGCCAGCAGTTACACAAAGAAATCTGGGGCCAACGTCCTGACTTTC. This codes for CASSYTKKSGANVLTF.

V and J are TRBV5-6 and TRBJ1-2; the D is unclear. Trimming took off 4 bases at V and 9 bases at J, with 22 bases between the two ends. The CDR3 is made up of 15 amino acids. Germline V gene data show CDR1 as SGHDT and CDR2 as YYEEEE. This chain's CDR3 is CASSVSGLGVTRYTF. The DNA for the CDR3 is TGTGCCAGCAGCGTATCCGGACTCGGGGTAACTCGCTACACCTTC. Based on the CDR3 plus reference TRBV5-6 and TRBJ1-2, the full variable domain is DAGVTQSPTHLIKTRGQQVTLRCSPKSGHDTVSWYQQALGQGPQFIFQYYEEEERQRGNFPDRFSGHQFPNYSSELNVNALLLGDSALYLCASSVSGLGVTRYTFGSGTRLTVV.

V is TRBV10-1 and J is TRBJ2-1; D is perhaps TRBD1 (6 bases). The germline V and J ends were trimmed by 0 bases and 5 bases, with 11 bases remaining between them. CDR1 is WNHNN, CDR2 SYGVQD, per germline (reference sequence). The CDR3 extends over 15 amino acids. CDR3 nucleotides: TGCGCCAGCAGTGAGTCTCTGACAGGCGACAATGAGCAGTTCTTC. It yields the protein CASSESLTGDNEQFF.

The chain employs TRBV5-1 and TRBJ2-5, with 16 positions matching TRBD2. Trimming at V came to 4 bases and at J to 5 bases, leaving 2 bases not matched to a gene. The length of the CDR3 is 15 residues. CDR1 SGHRS and CDR2 YFSETQ come from the germline V gene. CDR3 nucleotides: TGCGCCAGCAGCCTGGGACTAGCGGGGGGGGAGACCCAGTACTTC. It yields the protein CASSLGLAGGETQYF.

This clone appeared a few times. At one end the junction does not follow the germline gene, possibly because of a read error. The chain carries TRBV6-8 and TRBJ2-2; 9 bases are shared with TRBD1. Germline CDR1 and CDR2: MNHGY and SAAAGT. The CDR3 spans 14 residues. For the CDR3, the DNA is TGTGCCAGCAGATGGGACAGGGAACACCGGGGAGCTGTTTTT. This gives the protein CASRWDREHRGAVF.

The chain uses TRBV2 and TRBJ1-2; D is possibly TRBD1 (5 bases). Germline loops: CDR1 SNHLY, CDR2 FYNNEI. CDR3 size: 11 residues. Trimming pared 10 bases from V and 5 bases from J, leaving 11 bases between. The CDR3 nucleotides read TGTGCCACCTGGGGCCGATATGGCTACACCTTC. Translated, it gives CATWGRYGYTF.

This chain joins TRBV7-2 and TRBJ2-5; 9 bases agree with TRBD2. The V gene's germline CDR1 is SGHTA and CDR2 FQGNSA. V lost 8 bases and J lost 7; bases outside the gene matches: 14. The CDR3 runs 15 residues. The CDR3 DNA reads TGTGCCAGCGCACAAGGGAGCGGGGGGCCCGCGACCCAGTACTTC. This codes for CASAQGSGGPATQYF.

The gene calls are TRBV19 and TRBJ1-6; tentative D call: TRBD1 (6 bases). CDR1 and CDR2 (germline): LNHDA, SQIVND (reference sequence). CDR3 length: 14 residues. Between the trimmed V and J ends, which lost 3 bases and 9 bases, there was a span of 12 bases. The CDR3, as DNA: TGTGCCAGTAGTATTGAGGGGGACGGTTCACCCCTCCACTTT. It is translated as CASSIEGDGSPLHF.

This clone has just a few counts. The genes are TRBV6-1 and TRBJ2-7, with a weak D call TRBD2 (5 bases). In germline, CDR1 is MNHNS, CDR2 SASEGT. This CDR3 spans 13 amino acids. The V end was cut by 8 bases, the J end by 3 bases, with 14 bases between. CDR3 nucleotide sequence: TGTGCCAGCCGGGGTGACCATAGCTACGAGCAGTACTTC. The encoded protein is CASRGDHSYEQYF.

The CDR3 DNA reads as TGTGCCAGCAGCTTGGGTGACTTCTCTGGAAACACCATATATTTT. Translation gives CASSLGDFSGNTIYF. The J gene is TRBJ1-3, the V gene TRBV5-4, with D unresolved. This CDR3 is 15 amino acids long. The V and J ends lost 0 bases and 0 bases respectively, with 7 bases between them. Germline V lookup: CDR1 SGHNT, CDR2 YYREEE (reference sequence).

The gene calls are TRBV19 and TRBJ1-1; 9 bases fit TRBD1. Germline assignment: CDR1 LNHDA and CDR2 SQIVND (reference sequence). The ends lost 5 bases at V and 7 bases at J; junction bases unmatched: 5. The CDR3 consists of 13 residues. CDR3 loop: CASSWTGDSEAFF. DNA for the CDR3: TGTGCCAGTAGTTGGACAGGGGACAGTGAAGCTTTCTTT.

A few counts support this clone. The chain recombines TRBV18 with TRBJ1-5; D is unclear. CDR1 KGHSH and CDR2 LQKENI come from the germline V gene. This CDR3 is built from 14 residues. Trimming pared 4 bases from V and 2 bases from J, leaving 9 bases between. CDR3 nucleotides: TGTGCCAGCTCACTTACAGTGGGCAATCAGCCCCAGCATTTT. It is translated as CASSLTVGNQPQHF.